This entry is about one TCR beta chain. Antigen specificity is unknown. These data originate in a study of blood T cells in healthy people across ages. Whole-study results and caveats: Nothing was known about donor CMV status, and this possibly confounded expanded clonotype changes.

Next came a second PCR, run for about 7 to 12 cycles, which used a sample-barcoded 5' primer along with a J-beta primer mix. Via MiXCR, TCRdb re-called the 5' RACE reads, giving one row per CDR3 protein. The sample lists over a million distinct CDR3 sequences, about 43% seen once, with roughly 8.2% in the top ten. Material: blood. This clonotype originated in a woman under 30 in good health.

The DNA for the CDR3 is TGTGCCTGGAGTGGGCAGGGGGTCCTTAGGAACTATGGCTACACCTTC. Translation gives CAWSGQGVLRNYGYTF. V usage is TRBV30 and J usage is TRBJ1-2, with TRBD1 matching 7 bases. The trim removed 1 base at V and 2 bases at J, leaving 10 bases unmatched. There are 16 residues in the CDR3. In germline, CDR1 is GTSNPN, CDR2 SVGIG (reference sequence). Supplemented by reference TRBV30 and TRBJ1-2, the full variable domain reads SQTIHQWPATLVQPVGSPLSLECTVEGTSNPNLYWYRQAAGRGLQLLFYSVGIGQISSEVPQNLSASRPQDRQFILSSKKLLLSDSGFYLCAWSGQGVLRNYGYTFGSGTRLTVV.